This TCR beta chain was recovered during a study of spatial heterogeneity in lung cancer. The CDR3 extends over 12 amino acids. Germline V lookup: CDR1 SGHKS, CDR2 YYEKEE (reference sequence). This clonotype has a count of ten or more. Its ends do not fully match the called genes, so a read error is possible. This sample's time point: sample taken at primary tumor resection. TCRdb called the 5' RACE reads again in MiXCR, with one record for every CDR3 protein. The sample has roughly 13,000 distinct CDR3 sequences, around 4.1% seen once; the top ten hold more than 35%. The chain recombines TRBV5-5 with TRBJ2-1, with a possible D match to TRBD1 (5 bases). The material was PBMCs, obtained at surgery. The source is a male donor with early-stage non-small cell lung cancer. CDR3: CASSLNRQGAWF. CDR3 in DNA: TGTGCCAGCAGCTTAAACCGGCAGGGCGCGTGGTTC.